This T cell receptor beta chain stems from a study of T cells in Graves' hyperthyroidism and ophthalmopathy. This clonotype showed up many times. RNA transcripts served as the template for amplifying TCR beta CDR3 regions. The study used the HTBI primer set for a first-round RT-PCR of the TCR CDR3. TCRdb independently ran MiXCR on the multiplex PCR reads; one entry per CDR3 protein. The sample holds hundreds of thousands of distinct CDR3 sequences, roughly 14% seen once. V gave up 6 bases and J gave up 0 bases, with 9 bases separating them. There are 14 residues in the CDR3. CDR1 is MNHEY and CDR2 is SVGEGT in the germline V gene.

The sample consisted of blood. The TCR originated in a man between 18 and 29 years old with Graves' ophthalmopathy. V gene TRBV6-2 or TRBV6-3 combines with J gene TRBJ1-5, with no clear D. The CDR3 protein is CASSPPPSNQPQHF. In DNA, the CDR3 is TGTGCCAGCAGCCCACCTCCTAGCAATCAGCCCCAGCATTTT.